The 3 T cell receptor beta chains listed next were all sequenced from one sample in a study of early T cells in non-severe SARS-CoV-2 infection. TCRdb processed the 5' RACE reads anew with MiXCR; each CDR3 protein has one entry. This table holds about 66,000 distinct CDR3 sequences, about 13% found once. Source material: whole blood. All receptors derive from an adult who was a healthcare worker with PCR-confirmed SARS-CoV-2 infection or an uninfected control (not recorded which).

CDR3 bases: TGTGCCAGCAGCCATCCTACGGGGAGGGACTCTGGAAACACCATATATTTT. It specifies CASSHPTGRDSGNTIYF. This chain links TRBV7-6 with TRBJ1-3; D remains ambiguous. Per germline, CDR1 SGHVS and CDR2 FNYEAQ. There are 17 residues in the CDR3. Trimming removed 5 bases from V and 0 bases from J, with 17 bases in between.

As DNA, the CDR3 is TGCAGCGTTGTCGGCAGGGGGAACTACGAGCAGTACTTC. Protein product: CSVVGRGNYEQYF. V usage is TRBV29-1 and J usage is TRBJ2-7, with 7 bases matching TRBD1. V shed 4 bases and J 3 bases; nucleotides not matched to a gene: 6. This CDR3 is built from 13 residues. Germline-derived CDR1 and CDR2 are SQVTM and ANQGSEA.

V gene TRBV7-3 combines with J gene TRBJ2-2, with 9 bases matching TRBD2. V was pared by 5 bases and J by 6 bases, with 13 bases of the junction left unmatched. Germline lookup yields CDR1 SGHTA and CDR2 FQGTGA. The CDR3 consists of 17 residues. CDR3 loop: CASSPRAGGPFAGELFF. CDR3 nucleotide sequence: TGTGCCAGCAGCCCGCGGGCGGGAGGGCCTTTCGCCGGGGAGCTGTTTTTT.